The rows below give T cell receptor beta chains drawn from one sample of a study of blood T cells in healthy people across ages. TCRdb redid the calling of the 5' RACE reads with MiXCR, one entry per CDR3 protein. The sample consists of about 720,000 distinct CDR3 sequences, around a quarter of them appearing once. Another study also made use of these data, one on T cells of mothers and their children.

Input material: blood. The receptors were sampled from a boy younger than 18 in good health. Both conserved end residues are part of each CDR3. A D gene is named only where the DNA matches it firmly. Rows give clone size only sometimes, using once, few, many, or a class for an expanded clone.

TRBD2 TRBJ2-2 TRBV20-1 few TGCAGTGCTAGAGGGCCTAGCGGAAACACCGGGGAGCTGTTTTTT CSARGPSGNTGELFF
TRBD1 TRBJ2-7 TRBV6-6 many TGTGCCAGCAGCGCAAGACAGGGTCCCTACGAGCAGTACTTC CASSARQGPYEQYF
TRBD2 TRBJ2-5 TRBV6-2/TRBV6-3 few TGTGCCAGCAGTCAGGTAGCGGGATTACAAGAGACCCAGTACTTC CASSQVAGLQETQYF
- TRBJ2-1 TRBV20-1 few TGCAGTGCTAGGGGAGTAAGGGGGAGTTATGAGCAGTTCTTC CSARGVRGSYEQFF
- TRBJ2-5 TRBV5-1 few TGCGCCAGCAGCTTAACCTCAACAGGGGAGACCCAGTACTTC CASSLTSTGETQYF
- TRBJ2-7 TRBV20-1 few TGCAGTGCCGAGAGGGACTCTAGGGAGAAGAGGAAATCCTACGAGCAGTACTTC CSAERDSREKRKSYEQYF
TRBD1 TRBJ1-2 TRBV6-6 few TGTGCCAGCAGTCAACTCCACCGACAGGGATGGTATGGCTACACCTTC CASSQLHRQGWYGYTF
- TRBJ2-7 TRBV6-5 - TGTGCCAGCAGTCATCCACAGGGCGACGAGCAGTACTTC CASSHPQGDEQYF
- TRBJ1-1 TRBV4-1 - TGCGCCAGCAGCCAAGATCTAGGGGCGCTTATCACTGAAGCTTTCTTT CASSQDLGALITEAFF
- TRBJ1-1 TRBV3-1 few TGTGCCAGCAGCCAAGATGTAGGGTTCACTGAAGCTTTCTTT CASSQDVGFTEAFF
- TRBJ1-1 TRBV7-9 - TGTGCCAGCAGCTTAGGAGGGTGGACTGAAGCTTTCTTT CASSLGGWTEAFF
TRBD1 TRBJ2-3 TRBV7-3 once TGTGCCAGCAGTCCGGTTCAGGGGGAGGATACGCAGTATTTT CASSPVQGEDTQYF
- TRBJ2-1 TRBV29-1 few TGCAGCGTTCTTTTCGGGGAGGCATGGAATGAGCAGTTCTTC CSVLFGEAWNEQFF
- TRBJ1-2 TRBV6-2/TRBV6-3 - TGTGCCAGCAGTTACTTCTATGGCTACACCTTC CASSYFYGYTF
TRBD2 TRBJ2-1 TRBV7-6 - TGTGCCAGCAGCTTACTAGCGGGGGACCTGAGGGGGAATGAGCAGTTCTTC CASSLLAGDLRGNEQFF
- TRBJ2-1 TRBV13 - TGTGCCAGCAGCTTATCTTCCGGCAATGAGCAGTTCTTC CASSLSSGNEQFF
- TRBJ1-1 TRBV27 - TGTGCCAGCAGCCGCGGCAGCAACACTGAAGCTTTCTTT CASSRGSNTEAFF
TRBD1 TRBJ1-2 TRBV29-1 - TGCAGCGTTGAAGACCTCAGGGGGCCTTATGGCTACACCTTC CSVEDLRGPYGYTF
- TRBJ2-7 TRBV10-3 few TGTGCCATCAGTGAGTCTATTCACTTAGGGTACTACGAGCAGTACTTC CAISESIHLGYYEQYF
- TRBJ2-5 TRBV13 - TGTGCCAGCAGCGTCAGGGACACAATTCAAGAGACCCAGTACTTC CASSVRDTIQETQYF
TRBD1 TRBJ1-2 TRBV12-3/TRBV12-4 few TGTGCCAGCACCTCATGGACAGGGGTGGATGGCTACACCTTC CASTSWTGVDGYTF
- TRBJ2-5 TRBV29-1 - TGCAGCGTTCTGGCGGAGACCCAGTACTTC CSVLAETQYF
- TRBJ1-6 TRBV10-3 few TGTGCCATCAGTGAGTCGATTAATTCACCCCTCCACTTT CAISESINSPLHF
- TRBJ2-1 TRBV28 - TGTGCCAGCAGTTTTAAACGGTTGGGCGGGGCAGAGCAGTTCTTC CASSFKRLGGAEQFF
TRBD1 TRBJ2-1 TRBV12-3/TRBV12-4 - TGTGCCGCCGGACCCCGGGGACAGGGATACAATGAGCAGTTCTTC CAAGPRGQGYNEQFF
- TRBJ2-2 TRBV14 - TGTGCCAGCAGCCAAGATCGAGGTGGGGACTTAAACCTCGGGGAGCTGTTTTTT CASSQDRGGDLNLGELFF
- TRBJ1-2 TRBV29-1 many TGCAGCGTTGAACTACTAGGTAGCGGCTACACCTTC CSVELLGSGYTF
TRBD1 TRBJ1-4 TRBV6-5 - TGTGCCAGCAGTTATACTTCCGGGACAGCTAATGAAAAACTGTTTTTT CASSYTSGTANEKLFF
TRBD1 TRBJ1-1 TRBV11-2 few TGTGCCAGCCGCAGTTCCAGGGGGCGTACTGAAGCTTTCTTT CASRSSRGRTEAFF
- TRBJ2-1 TRBV28 few TGTGTCAGCAGCCTACACCCGGGGGAACCGAAACGGGAGCAGTTCTTC CVSSLHPGEPKREQFF
TRBD2 TRBJ2-1 TRBV3-1 - TGTGCCAGCAGCCGGCGGGTCAGGGGACTAGCGGGAGCGTACAATGAGCAGTTCTTC CASSRRVRGLAGAYNEQFF
- TRBJ2-5 TRBV3-1 many TGCGCCAGCAGCCAAGGGGGGGAGACCCAGTACTTC CASSQGGETQYF
- TRBJ1-1 TRBV7-9 many TGTGCCAGCAGCTTAGGTGGCGGGAACACTGAAGCTTTCTTT CASSLGGGNTEAFF
- TRBJ2-4 TRBV4-3 - TGCGCCAGCAGCCAAGATAAGGGGAGGCACATTCAGTACTTC CASSQDKGRHIQYF
TRBD2 TRBJ2-1 TRBV15 few TGTGCCACCAGCAGATCCGGGACTAGCGGGAGCAGGGAGCAGTTCTTC CATSRSGTSGSREQFF
- TRBJ1-4 TRBV25-1 few TGTGCCAGCAGTGGCGTAAACGGGGGAAAACTGTTTTTT CASSGVNGGKLFF
TRBD1 TRBJ1-5 TRBV5-1 - TGCGCCAGCAGCAGACAGGGGGCAAAGTGTCAGCCCCAGCATTTT CASSRQGAKCQPQHF
- TRBJ2-7 TRBV18 - TGTGCCAGCTCAACCATGTCCTACGAGCAGTACTTC CASSTMSYEQYF
TRBD1 TRBJ1-1 TRBV2 few TGTGCCAGCAGAGAGGACAGGGGGAACACTGAAGCTTTCTTT CASREDRGNTEAFF
- TRBJ1-3 TRBV10-3 few TGTGCCATCGGGGCTGGAAACACCATATATTTT CAIGAGNTIYF
- TRBJ1-4 TRBV7-2 - TGTGCCAGCAGCCCCCGTGGCAGCCCTAATGAAAAACTGTTTTTT CASSPRGSPNEKLFF
- TRBJ2-5 TRBV10-3 - TGTGCCATCAGTGAGTTTACGGGGACGAAAGAGACCCAGTACTTC CAISEFTGTKETQYF
- TRBJ2-5 TRBV14 - TGTGCCAGCAGCCTCAGGAGGGGGGCGCTGTGGGAGACCCAGTACTTC CASSLRRGALWETQYF
TRBD2 TRBJ2-7 TRBV11-2 few TGTGCCAGCAGCTTCTCCGCTAGCGGGGGGACCTACGAGCAGTACTTC CASSFSASGGTYEQYF
TRBD1 TRBJ1-6 TRBV12-3/TRBV12-4 few TGTGCCAGCAGTCCGACAGGGTTGTCACCCCTCCACTTT CASSPTGLSPLHF
- TRBJ2-6 TRBV15 - TGTGCCACCAGCAGAGTTAACAGGGTAGACTCTGGGGCCAACGTCCTGACTTTC CATSRVNRVDSGANVLTF
- TRBJ2-3 TRBV28 few TGTGCCAGCAGACCTAGAGTAGATACGCAGTATTTT CASRPRVDTQYF